These 15 T cell receptor beta chains share one sample of origin, sequenced in a study of T cells in narcolepsy. Assay used: immunoSEQ multiplex PCR; TCRdb lists only in-frame clones, some missing. This sample has 28,000 or so clones, with around 86% found just once. Sequencing input: CD45RA- memory CD4+ T cells from PBMCs. These receptors came from a human donor with narcolepsy.

This clone is a singleton in its sample. The chain carries TRBV5-1 and TRBJ2-5; D could derive from TRBD1 or TRBD2 (5 bases each). The CDR3 covers 13 residues. Germline lookup yields CDR1 SGHRS and CDR2 YFSETQ. Deletions cut 3 bases from V and 4 bases from J, with 10 bases between. The CDR3 loop is CASSWGPVETQYF. The CDR3 DNA is TGCGCCAGCAGCTGGGGACCAGTAGAGACCCAGTACTTC.

The chain has TRBV2 and TRBJ1-4; 9 nucleotides agree with TRBD1. The ends lost 4 bases at V and 4 bases at J; junction bases unmatched: 1. From germline, CDR1 is SNHLY and CDR2 FYNNEI. This CDR3 contains 14 residues. CDR3 nucleotide sequence: TGTGCCAGCAGTGTGGACAGGGGTAATGAAAAACTGTTTTTT. Translating gives CASSVDRGNEKLFF.

The chain combines TRBV5-4 with TRBJ2-1; TRBD2 aligns across 8 bases. CDR1 is SGHNT, CDR2 YYREEE, per germline (reference sequence). This CDR3 comprises 15 residues. V shed 0 bases and J 4 bases; nucleotides not matched to a gene: 3. This chain's CDR3 is CASSLVSGGYNEQFF. For the CDR3, the DNA is TGTGCCAGCAGCTTGGTTTCGGGGGGGTACAATGAGCAGTTCTTC.

The genes are TRBV6-1 and TRBJ1-2; D gene ambiguous. Germline CDR1 is MNHNS and CDR2 is SASEGT. There are 12 residues in the CDR3. Between the trimmed V and J ends, which lost 5 bases and 7 bases, there was a span of 11 bases. The CDR3 sequence: CASSSPSLGYTF. The CDR3 DNA reads TGTGCCAGCAGTTCTCCTAGCCTTGGCTACACCTTC.

J is TRBJ2-7 and V is TRBV10-3; the D call may be TRBD1 or TRBD2 (5 bases each). V was shortened by 4 bases and J by 5 bases, with 24 bases between the two germline ends. The CDR3 sequence is 17 residues long. Germline V gene data show CDR1 as ENHRY and CDR2 as SYGVKD. CDR3 in amino acids: CAISGRSEDRGSHEQYF. CDR3 sequence (DNA): TGTGCCATCAGTGGGAGGAGTGAAGACAGAGGGTCCCACGAGCAGTACTTC.

This clone showed up just once. The genes are TRBV2 and TRBJ2-1, with TRBD1 identical over 8 bases. Trimming took 6 bases from V and 7 from J; bases not matched to a gene: 2. The CDR3 spans 12 residues. CDR1 SNHLY and CDR2 FYNNEI come from the germline V gene. The CDR3 sequence is CASRDRGNEQFF. For the CDR3, the DNA is TGTGCCAGCAGAGACAGGGGAAATGAGCAGTTCTTC.

This clone appeared a single time. The chain uses TRBV2 and TRBJ2-1; D not resolved. Germline assignment: CDR1 SNHLY and CDR2 FYNNEI. V gave up 5 bases and J gave up 5 bases, with 10 bases separating them. The CDR3 runs 13 residues. The CDR3 DNA is TGTGCCAGCAGTACTCTAGTACACAATGAGCAGTTCTTC. It specifies CASSTLVHNEQFF. The entire variable domain, with the rest obtained from reference TRBV2 and TRBJ2-1, is as follows: EPEVTQTPSHQVTQMGQEVILRCVPISNHLYFYWYRQILGQKVEFLVSFYNNEISEKSEIFDDQFSVERPDGSNFTLKIRSTKLEDSAMYFCASSTLVHNEQFFGPGTRLTVL.

The chain has TRBV7-2 and TRBJ2-3; TRBD2 might be the D (6 bases). CDR1 SGHTA and CDR2 FQGNSA come from the germline V gene. Trimming left V 3 bases short and J 9 bases short, with 16 bases between. The CDR3 extends over 14 amino acids. The CDR3 DNA reads as TGTGCCAGCAGCTTGCCGAGAGACGGGGGAACGCAGTATTTT. This encodes CASSLPRDGGTQYF.

This chain uses TRBV10-3 with TRBJ2-3; 9 nucleotides line up with TRBD2. This CDR3 has 15 residues. Germline-derived CDR1 and CDR2 are ENHRY and SYGVKD. V lost 6 bases to trimming and J lost 4 bases; unmatched junction nucleotides: 8. The CDR3 nucleotides are TGTGCCATCAGCGTTGCGGGGGGGCTGGCAGATACGCAGTATTTT. This translates into CAISVAGGLADTQYF.

The chain has TRBV29-1 and TRBJ1-6, with 10 bases matching TRBD1. Losses at the gene ends were 4 bases for V and 9 bases for J; bases not matched to a gene: 3. Per germline, CDR1 SQVTM and CDR2 ANQGSEA. The CDR3 spans 13 residues. CDR3 in amino acids: CSVGQGAGSPLHF. The DNA for the CDR3 is TGCAGCGTTGGACAGGGGGCTGGTTCACCCCTCCACTTT.

This sequence joins TRBV6-5 and TRBJ1-2; D gene uncertain. V was shortened by 5 bases and J by 4 bases, with 14 bases between the two germline ends. Per the germline V gene, CDR1 is MNHEY and CDR2 is SVGAGI. The CDR3 sequence is 14 residues long. CDR3 sequence reads: CASSEGSLGYGYTF. The CDR3 DNA is TGTGCCAGCAGTGAAGGGTCCCTGGGCTATGGCTACACCTTC.

This chain links TRBV10-3 with TRBJ1-3; TRBD1 matches 8 bases. CDR3 length equals 15 residues. The junction had 8 bases not matched to a gene; V was cut back by 6 bases and J by 4 bases. The germline V gene encodes CDR1 ENHRY and CDR2 SYGVKD. The CDR3 nucleotides are TGTGCCATCAGCTCAGGACAGGGAACCGGAAACACCATATATTTT. Residues: CAISSGQGTGNTIYF.

This chain connects TRBV5-1 to TRBJ1-6; weak D call: TRBD1 (6 bases). This CDR3 is built from 17 residues. Per germline, CDR1 SGHRS and CDR2 YFSETQ. V lost 0 bases and J 7 bases, leaving 17 bases between the germline ends. CDR3 residues: CASSLAGLAGDNSPLHF. CDR3 DNA: TGCGCCAGCAGCTTGGCGGGTTTAGCAGGGGACAATTCACCCCTCCACTTT.

The chain combines TRBV10-2 with TRBJ1-1; weak D call: TRBD1 (5 bases). Trimming shortened V by 7 bases and J by 1 base, and 16 bases separated the two germline ends. The CDR3 runs 15 residues. CDR1 is WSHSY, CDR2 SAAADI, per germline. The CDR3 nucleotides read TGCGCCAGCACCCCACAGGTGGTGGGGAACACTGAAGCTTTCTTT. Translated: CASTPQVVGNTEAFF.

The chain joins TRBV7-9 to TRBJ1-2; 8 bases fit TRBD1. The CDR3 is made up of 13 amino acids. The J segment lost 2 bases and the V segment lost 5 bases, leaving 1 base of the junction unmatched. CDR1 is SEHNR and CDR2 is FQNEAQ in the germline V gene (reference sequence). The CDR3 spells CASSRQGNYGYTF. Here the CDR3 DNA reads TGTGCCAGCAGCCGACAGGGGAACTATGGCTACACCTTC.